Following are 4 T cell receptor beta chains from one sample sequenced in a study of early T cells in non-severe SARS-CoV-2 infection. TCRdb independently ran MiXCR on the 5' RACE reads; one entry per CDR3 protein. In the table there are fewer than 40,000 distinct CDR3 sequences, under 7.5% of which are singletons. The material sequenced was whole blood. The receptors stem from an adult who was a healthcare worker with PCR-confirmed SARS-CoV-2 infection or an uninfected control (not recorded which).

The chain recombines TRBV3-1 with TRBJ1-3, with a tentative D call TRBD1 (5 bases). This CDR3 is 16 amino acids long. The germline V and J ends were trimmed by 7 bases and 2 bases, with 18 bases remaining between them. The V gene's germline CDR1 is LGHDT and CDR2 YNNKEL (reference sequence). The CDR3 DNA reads TGTGCCAGCACCCCCAGGGAGCTGGTTACTGGAAACACCATATATTTT. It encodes CASTPRELVTGNTIYF.

The CDR3 loop is CASSPLRPTGVHEQYF. CDR3 nucleotide sequence: TGTGCCAGCAGTCCCCTTAGACCGACAGGGGTCCACGAGCAGTACTTC. The chain links TRBV27 to TRBJ2-7, with 8 bases that match TRBD1. V lost 5 bases to trimming and J lost 5 bases; unmatched junction nucleotides: 14. The CDR3 is 16 residues long. Germline V lookup: CDR1 MNHEY, CDR2 SMNVEV (reference sequence).

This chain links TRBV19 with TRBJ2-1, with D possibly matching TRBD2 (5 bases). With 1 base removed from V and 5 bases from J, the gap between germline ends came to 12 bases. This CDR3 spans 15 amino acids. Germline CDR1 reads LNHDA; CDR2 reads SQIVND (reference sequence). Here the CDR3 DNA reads TGTGCCAGTAGTATAGGTCCTCAGCGGAACAATGAGCAGTTCTTC. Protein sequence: CASSIGPQRNNEQFF.

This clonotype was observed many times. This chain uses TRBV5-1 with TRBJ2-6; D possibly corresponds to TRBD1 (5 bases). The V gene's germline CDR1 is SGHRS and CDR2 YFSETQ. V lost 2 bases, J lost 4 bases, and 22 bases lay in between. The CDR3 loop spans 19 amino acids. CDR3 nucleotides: TGCGCCAGCAGCTTTTATTCTCCAGGGATGCCCGGGGGGGCCAACGTCCTGACTTTC. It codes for CASSFYSPGMPGGANVLTF.